Shown below are 11 T cell receptor beta chains from a single sample sequenced in a study of T cells in Graves' hyperthyroidism and ophthalmopathy. Amplification of TCR beta CDR3 regions used RNA as the template. HTBI primers were employed in a first-round RT-PCR of the TCR CDR3. TCRdb used MiXCR to reprocess the multiplex PCR reads, holding one entry per CDR3 protein. This repertoire shows about 840,000 distinct CDR3 sequences, roughly 40% found once; its top ten account for about 9%. Source material: blood. Every receptor here comes from a man younger than 35 with Graves' hyperthyroidism.

To note about this clonotype: A clone one base away is much larger, so this may be a read error. The CDR3 region is CASSYGAGARSPLHF. CDR3 sequence (DNA): TGTGCCAGCAGTTACGGGGCAGGAGCAAGGTCACCCCTCCACTTT. This chain connects TRBV6-6 to TRBJ1-6, with D maybe TRBD1 (5 bases). The CDR3 runs 15 residues. Trimming took off 2 bases at V and 10 bases at J, with 15 bases between the two ends. Germline assignment: CDR1 MNHNY and CDR2 SVGAGI (reference sequence).

The chain couples TRBV7-9 to TRBJ2-7; 11 bases agree with TRBD2. Germline CDR1 SEHNR, CDR2 FQNEAQ (reference sequence). The J segment lost 9 bases and the V segment lost 1 base, leaving 8 bases of the junction unmatched. This CDR3 is 15 amino acids long. In DNA, the CDR3 is TGTGCCAGCAGCTTAGACCTAGCGGGAGGAGCCGGGCAGTACTTC. Translated, it gives CASSLDLAGGAGQYF.

This clonotype was seen more than once but under ten times. The rearrangement uses TRBV2 and TRBJ2-7, with TRBD2 identical over 12 bases. Germline CDR1 reads SNHLY; CDR2 reads FYNNEI. The CDR3 consists of 16 residues. The V and J ends lost 6 bases and 0 bases, in that order; junction bases with no gene match: 6. CDR3 in DNA: TGTGCCAGCAGGCGAGGACTAGCGGGGAGCTCCTACGAGCAGTACTTC. Translation: CASRRGLAGSSYEQYF. Full variable domain (missing parts from reference TRBV2 and TRBJ2-7): EPEVTQTPSHQVTQMGQEVILRCVPISNHLYFYWYRQILGQKVEFLVSFYNNEISEKSEIFDDQFSVERPDGSNFTLKIRSTKLEDSAMYFCASRRGLAGSSYEQYFGPGTRLTVT.

This CDR3 reads CASSVTGGSSGANVLTF. The CDR3 region has the DNA TGTGCCAGCAGCGTCACCGGGGGGAGCTCTGGGGCCAACGTCCTGACTTTC. The V call is TRBV9, the J call TRBJ2-6; 7 bases agree with TRBD2. Trimming took 2 bases from V and 0 from J; bases not matched to a gene: 5. Per germline, CDR1 SGDLS and CDR2 YYNGEE. The length of the CDR3 is 17 residues.

This clonotype was counted between two and nine times. The chain couples TRBV20-1 to TRBJ1-1; D possibly corresponds to TRBD1 (5 bases). The germline CDR1 and CDR2 sequences are DFQATT and SNEGSKA (reference sequence). The CDR3 covers 14 residues. Trimming removed 5 bases at V and 4 bases at J, with 17 bases between. The CDR3 DNA reads as TGCAGTGCTGGCGGTAGGGGTGACAGCACTGAAGCTTTCTTT. Protein sequence: CSAGGRGDSTEAFF.

This clonotype was detected many times. The rearrangement uses TRBV10-3 and TRBJ2-2; the D call may be TRBD1 or TRBD2 (7 bases each). Trimming stripped 4 bases from V and 2 bases from J, with 14 bases between. The CDR3 consists of 16 residues. From germline, CDR1 is ENHRY and CDR2 SYGVKD. Here the CDR3 reads CAISGGGQTNTGELFF. CDR3 DNA: TGTGCCATCAGTGGCGGGGGACAGACCAACACCGGGGAGCTGTTTTTT.

The chain recombines TRBV29-1 with TRBJ1-2, with D tentatively TRBD1 (5 bases). This CDR3 is built from 15 residues. The V gene lost 3 bases and the J gene lost 7 bases, with 21 bases spanning the gap. Germline assignment: CDR1 SQVTM and CDR2 ANQGSEA. As DNA, the CDR3 is TGCAGCGTTGATAGACGGGGAGAGGGGCTCCTTGGCTACACCTTC. Translated, it gives CSVDRRGEGLLGYTF.

The chain couples TRBV9 to TRBJ2-5, with unresolved D. The ends were cut back, 0 bases at V and 1 base at J, with 7 bases in the middle. This CDR3 is built from 14 residues. CDR1 is SGDLS, CDR2 YYNGEE, per germline. The CDR3: CASSVGASQETQYF. The CDR3, as DNA: TGTGCCAGCAGCGTAGGTGCTTCCCAAGAGACCCAGTACTTC.

This clonotype was counted ten times or more. The germline gene is not matched at one end of the junction; a read error may be the cause. This chain uses TRBV5-1 with TRBJ2-7; no clear D. Germline values: CDR1 SGHRS, CDR2 YFSETQ. The CDR3 is 14 residues long. CDR3 in amino acids: CASSPRGSSYEQYF. CDR3 sequence (DNA): TGTGCCAGCAGCCCCAGAGGCAGCTCCTACGAGCAGTACTTC. Looking up the rest from reference TRBV5-1 and TRBJ2-7 gives the full variable domain: KAGVTQTPRYLIKTRGQQVTLSCSPISGHRSVSWYQQTPGQGLQFLFEYFSETQRNKGNFPGRFSGRQFSNSRSEMNVSTLELGDSALYLCASSPRGSSYEQYFGPGTRLTVT.

With regard to this clonotype: This could be a read error, since a much larger clone is one nucleotide away. The chain carries TRBV12-3 or TRBV12-4 and TRBJ1-1; D ambiguous. V was cut by 6 bases and J by 3 bases, with 8 bases left in between. The CDR3 sequence is 12 residues long. The CDR3 spells CASSFADTEAFF. CDR3 DNA: TGTGCCAGCAGCTTTGCGGACACTGAAGCTTTCTTT.

A single count supports this clonotype. V usage is TRBV7-2 and J usage is TRBJ1-3; D might be TRBD1 (6 bases). Germline CDR1 SGHTA, CDR2 FQGNSA. The CDR3 loop spans 16 amino acids. The germline V and J ends were trimmed by 4 bases and 7 bases, with 20 bases remaining between them. The CDR3 bases are TGTGCCAGCAGCTGGGGACTAGCGGGGGGGCGGAACACCATATATTTT. It codes for CASSWGLAGGRNTIYF.